This TCR beta chain was sequenced for a study of technical replicates of blood from a few donors. Clones were read by immunoSEQ multiplex PCR, and TCRdb kept only the in-frame ones, dropping some. The sample lists fewer than 90,000 clones, about 93% occurring once. The table lists this clone with a few counts. Trimming took 4 bases from V and 2 from J, leaving 10 bases between them. The CDR3 length is 14 residues. Germline V CDR1 and CDR2: SGHDN, FVKESK. The receptor's source is a human donor in good health. V is TRBV14 and J is TRBJ2-3; D possibly corresponds to TRBD2 (6 bases). Source material: T cells isolated from PBMCs. CDR3 region: CASSPGLPTDTQYF. As DNA, the CDR3 is TGTGCCAGCAGCCCGGGACTTCCCACAGATACGCAGTATTTT.